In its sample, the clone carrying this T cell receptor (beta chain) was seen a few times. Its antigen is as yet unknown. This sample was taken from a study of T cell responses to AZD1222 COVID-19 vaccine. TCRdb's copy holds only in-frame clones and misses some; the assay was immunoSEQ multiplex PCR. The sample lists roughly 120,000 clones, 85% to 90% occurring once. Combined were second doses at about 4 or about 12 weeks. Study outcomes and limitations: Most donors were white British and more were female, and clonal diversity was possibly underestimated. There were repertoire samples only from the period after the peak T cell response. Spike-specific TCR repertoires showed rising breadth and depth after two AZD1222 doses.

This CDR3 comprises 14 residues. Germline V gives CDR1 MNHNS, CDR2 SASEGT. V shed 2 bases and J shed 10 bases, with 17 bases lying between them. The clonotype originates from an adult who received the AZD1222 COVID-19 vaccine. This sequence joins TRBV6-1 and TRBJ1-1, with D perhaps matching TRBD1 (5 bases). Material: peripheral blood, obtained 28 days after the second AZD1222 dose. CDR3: CASSEYRGTDLAFF. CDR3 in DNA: TGTGCCAGCAGTGAATATCGCGGGACTGATTTAGCTTTCTTT.